The rows below give T cell receptor beta chains drawn from one sample of a study of T cell responses to AZD1222 COVID-19 vaccine. Profiling relied on immunoSEQ multiplex PCR, and the TCRdb table lists in-frame clones only, not all of them. The sample yields around 96,000 clones, roughly 84% seen once. The sample consisted of peripheral blood, taken on day 0 of AZD1222 vaccination. These receptors originate from an adult in good health. Each CDR3 is given with its conserved first and last residue. A D gene is named only where the DNA matches it firmly. A clone size is listed for some rows: how often the clone was seen (once, few, many), or a class if it is expanded.

size	D	V	J	CDR3	DNA
-	-	TRBV30	TRBJ2-2	CAWAQGFRVGELFF	TGTGCCTGGGCACAGGGATTCAGGGTCGGGGAGCTGTTTTTT
-	-	TRBV30	TRBJ2-7	CAWSEAYEQYF	TGTGCCTGGAGTGAGGCCTACGAGCAGTACTTC
few	-	TRBV25-1	TRBJ1-2	CASSERNPGRTNYGYTF	TGTGCCAGCAGTGAGCGCAACCCCGGACGGACCAACTATGGCTACACCTTC
-	-	TRBV30	TRBJ1-4	CAWSVGWANEKLFF	TGTGCCTGGAGTGTTGGGTGGGCTAATGAAAAACTGTTTTTT
-	-	TRBV5-1	TRBJ2-2	CASRDSLNTGELFF	TGCGCCAGCAGGGACAGCTTGAACACCGGGGAGCTGTTTTTT
-	-	TRBV28	TRBJ1-5	CASSLGQPQHF	TGTGCCAGCAGTTTGGGCCAGCCCCAGCATTTT
-	-	TRBV27	TRBJ1-2	CASSFGGQNYGYTF	TGTGCCAGCAGTTTCGGAGGACAGAACTATGGCTACACCTTC
-	-	TRBV7-8	TRBJ2-2	CASSLAVGVGVRSNTGELFF	TGTGCCAGCAGCTTAGCCGTGGGAGTTGGCGTGCGCTCGAACACCGGGGAGCTGTTTTTT
-	TRBD2	TRBV6-2/TRBV6-3	TRBJ2-5	CASSSGTSGVETQYF	TGTGCCAGCAGTTCAGGGACTAGCGGGGTAGAGACCCAGTACTTC
-	-	TRBV7-3	TRBJ2-3	CASSASSTDTQYF	TGTGCCAGCAGCGCCTCTAGCACAGATACGCAGTATTTT
-	TRBD1	TRBV2	TRBJ1-2	CAKALPGGTGYTF	TGTGCCAAAGCATTGCCAGGGGGCACTGGCTACACCTTC
-	-	TRBV29-1	TRBJ2-1	CSVTGGVSYNEQFF	TGCAGCGTTACAGGCGGGGTTAGCTACAATGAGCAGTTCTTC
-	-	TRBV7-2	TRBJ1-2	CASSPPGTQGYTF	TGTGCCAGCAGCCCCCCGGGTACACAAGGCTACACCTTC